These 8 T cell receptor beta chains originate from one sample sequenced in a study of blood T cell repertoires in COVID-19. Here immunoSEQ multiplex PCR was the method, and the copy in TCRdb shows in-frame clones only, minus some. The sample comprises a few hundred thousand clones, 83% of which are singletons, and approximately 5% rests with the top ten. The sample comprised PBMCs or T cells enriched from blood (not recorded which). The receptors originated from a woman aged 50 to 60 who had recovered from COVID-19.

The chain combines TRBV7-8 with TRBJ2-7; maybe TRBD2 (6 bases). V dropped 1 base and J dropped 2 bases, with 15 bases sitting between them. CDR1 is SGHVS, CDR2 FQNEAQ, per germline. This CDR3 is built from 16 residues. CDR3 in DNA: TGTGCCAGCAGCTTAGGCCAACCGGGACTCCCCTACGAGCAGTACTTC. Protein product: CASSLGQPGLPYEQYF.

This clone occurred once. The chain links TRBV5-1 to TRBJ1-1; TRBD1 agrees at 9 bases. Germline lookup yields CDR1 SGHRS and CDR2 YFSETQ. V shed 7 bases, J shed 5 bases, and the junction held 6 bases outside the gene matches. The CDR3 is 13 amino acids. CDR3 region: CASAQGAGTEAFF. In DNA, the CDR3 is TGCGCCAGCGCACAGGGGGCGGGAACTGAAGCTTTCTTT.

This clone has more than one count but fewer than ten. The chain carries TRBV5-6 and TRBJ1-1; no definite D call. The length of the CDR3 is 14 residues. Trimming left V 4 bases short and J 8 bases short, with 18 bases between. In germline, CDR1 is SGHDT, CDR2 YYEEEE. The CDR3 loop reads CASSPAGLNGEAFF. CDR3 coding DNA: TGTGCCAGCAGCCCGGCTGGACTGAACGGGGAAGCTTTCTTT.

The gene calls are TRBV30 and TRBJ1-2; D call uncertain. Germline-derived CDR1 and CDR2 are GTSNPN and SVGIG (reference sequence). The CDR3 extends over 12 amino acids. The V gene lost 4 bases and the J gene lost 4 bases, with 10 bases spanning the gap. The chain's CDR3 is CAWTPQVYGYTF. The CDR3, as DNA: TGTGCCTGGACCCCCCAGGTCTATGGCTACACCTTC.

The chain combines TRBV11-3 with TRBJ1-6; D is possibly TRBD1 (6 bases). V lost 2 bases to trimming and J lost 2 bases, with 10 bases between them. Germline CDR1 is SGHNT and CDR2 is YENEEA. The CDR3 consists of 16 residues. CDR3: CASSLSGVTYNSPLHF. The CDR3 DNA is TGTGCCAGCAGCTTATCAGGGGTCACCTATAATTCACCCCTCCACTTT.

This clone was observed once. This chain uses TRBV7-9 with TRBJ1-3; D call uncertain. Trimming removed 7 bases from V and 0 bases from J, with 10 bases in between. The CDR3 runs to 14 residues. CDR1 SEHNR and CDR2 FQNEAQ come from the germline V gene (reference sequence). The CDR3 protein is CASMDSSSGNTIYF. The DNA of the CDR3 is TGTGCCAGCATGGACTCGAGCTCTGGAAACACCATATATTTT.

CDR3 region: CASSLGIAGTYNEQFF. The CDR3 coding sequence is TGTGCCAGCAGCTTAGGTATTGCGGGAACTTACAATGAGCAGTTCTTC. The chain joins TRBV7-2 to TRBJ2-1, with TRBD2 as a possible D gene (6 bases). Trimming shortened V by 1 base and J by 4 bases, and 14 bases separated the two germline ends. Germline values: CDR1 SGHTA, CDR2 FQGNSA. The CDR3 is 16 amino acids.

This sequence joins TRBV29-1 and TRBJ1-1, with D perhaps matching TRBD1 (5 bases). The ends were cut back, 4 bases at V and 0 bases at J, with 15 bases in the middle. Germline CDR1 and CDR2: SQVTM and ANQGSEA. The CDR3 is made up of 15 amino acids. The CDR3: CSVAGLGGLNTEAFF. In nucleotides, the CDR3 is TGCAGCGTTGCCGGGTTGGGGGGGTTGAACACTGAAGCTTTCTTT.